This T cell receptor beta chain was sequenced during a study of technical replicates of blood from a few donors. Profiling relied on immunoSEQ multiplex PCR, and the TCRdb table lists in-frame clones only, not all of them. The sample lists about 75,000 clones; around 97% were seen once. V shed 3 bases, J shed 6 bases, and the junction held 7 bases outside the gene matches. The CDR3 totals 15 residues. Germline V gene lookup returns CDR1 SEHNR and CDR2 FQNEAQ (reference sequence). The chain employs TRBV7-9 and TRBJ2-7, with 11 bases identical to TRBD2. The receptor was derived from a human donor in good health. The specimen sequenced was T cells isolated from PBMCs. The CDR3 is CASSFSGGARGEQYF. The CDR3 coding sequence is TGTGCCAGCAGCTTTAGCGGGGGGGCTCGGGGCGAGCAGTACTTC.